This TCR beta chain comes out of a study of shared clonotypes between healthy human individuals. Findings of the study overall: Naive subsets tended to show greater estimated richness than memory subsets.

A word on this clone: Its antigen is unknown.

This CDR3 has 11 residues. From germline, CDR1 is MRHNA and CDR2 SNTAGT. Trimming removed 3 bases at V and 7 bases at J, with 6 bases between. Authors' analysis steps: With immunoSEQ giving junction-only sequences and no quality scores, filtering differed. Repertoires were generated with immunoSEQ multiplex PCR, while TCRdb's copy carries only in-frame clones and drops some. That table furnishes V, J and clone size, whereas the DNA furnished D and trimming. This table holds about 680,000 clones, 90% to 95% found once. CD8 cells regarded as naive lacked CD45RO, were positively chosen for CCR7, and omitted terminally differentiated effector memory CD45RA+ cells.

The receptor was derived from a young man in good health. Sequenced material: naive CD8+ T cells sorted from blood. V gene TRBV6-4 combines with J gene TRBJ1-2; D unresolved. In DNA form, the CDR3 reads TGTGCCAGCAGTGAAGTACTTGGCTACACCTTC. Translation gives CASSEVLGYTF.